This TCR beta chain was sequenced in a study of vaccination and CD4 T cells after COVID-19. Whole-study context: Overlapping peptides of the spike proteins of SARS-CoV-2, HCoV-NL63, HCoV-OC43 and HCoV-229E were used for cell stimulation.

The junction had 9 bases not matched to a gene; V was cut back by 6 bases and J by 10 bases. This CDR3 spans 14 amino acids. A remark on this clonotype: As yet, its antigen is unknown.

Treatment indicated: approximately 9-day PBMC culture with coronavirus spike peptide pools or control peptides (ViraFEST assay). The Oncomine TCR Beta short-read assay sequenced DNA from cultured CD4+ T cells. TCRdb used MiXCR to reprocess the PCR reads, holding one entry per CDR3 protein. The sample lists around 16,000 distinct CDR3 sequences; 57% were seen once. The specimen sequenced was CD4+ T cells from blood, cultured in vitro. V gene TRBV12-3 or TRBV12-4 combines with J gene TRBJ1-6, with 7 bases lining up with TRBD1. The TCR was taken from a human donor who had recovered from COVID-19. The CDR3 here is CASRMGQGESPLHF. The CDR3 bases are TGTGCCAGCAGAATGGGGCAGGGGGAATCACCCCTCCACTTT.